The source of this TCR beta chain is a study of shared clonotypes between healthy human individuals (dated by TCRdb to 2020 to 2021). About the investigation overall: Three men and two women, aged 18 to 49 years, made up the cohort. Per donor, three plates each were used for CD4 naive and CD4 memory, two for CD8 naive, and one for CD8 memory. To estimate repertoire size and how much clonotype sharing occurs between individuals, the study deeply sequenced the blood TCR repertoires of roughly 5 healthy adults. To increase sequencing depth and limit assay-specific biases, different laboratories used diverse techniques to prepare libraries and sequence TCR repertoires. Leukapheresis yielded between about 0.94 and 8.9 billion PBMCs per donor.

The research as a whole found: Based on pairwise subsampling, the degree of clonotype sharing among donors was expected to be affected by sequencing depth. Compared with non-shared clonotypes, the clonotypes found in all four sorted-subset donors had higher generation probabilities. The small number of donors limited the genetic and exposure-history diversity represented. Across a handful of donors, approximately 5% of naive CD4, around 3.3% of naive CD8, 2% to 2.5% of memory CD4, and about 0.44% of memory CD8 clonotypes were shared. Incomplete sequencing was indicated by rarefaction of sorted-subset datasets, despite the large sequencing depth. Sampling was restricted to blood, and TCR repertoires in tissue are likely to differ from TCR repertoires in blood. Naive subsets generally had larger estimated clonotype richness than memory subsets did.

The CDR3, cysteine through phenylalanine, is 14 amino acids long. Of all the DNA, just the CDR3 is kept, 42 bases in frame from base 1. V is clipped by 1 base and J by 4 bases, and the sequence between their germline boundaries is 10 bases long. CDR1 and CDR2 (LNHNV, YYDKDF) derive from the germline V gene (reference sequence). CD8 naive samples were obtained by positive selection for CCR7 among CD45RO-negative cells, yielding a CD45RA+CCR7+ population from which TemRA cells were excluded. Donors were healthy HIV-negative adults with no recently reported acute infections or vaccinations. Only Caucasian adults living in Nashville, Tennessee, USA were represented among the donors. After blood collection by leukapheresis, PBMCs were isolated using Ficoll-Histopaque density gradient centrifugation and then cryopreserved in the vapor phase of liquid nitrogen. Purity and quantity of every magnetically sorted T cell population were checked by analytical flow cytometry. Each sorted fraction had its genomic DNA isolated and then quantified by UV absorbance on a Nanodrop 2000c.

This clone was seen once. What antigen it recognizes has not been identified. The sample holds no much larger clone one base away, and base qualities are not on file. Using the deep immunoSEQ assay, multiplex PCR amplified TCR CDR3 regions from genomic DNA. For each cell subset, the extracted genomic DNA was distributed evenly across all wells of several immunoSEQ 96-well plates, and each plate served as one replicate. For sorted subsets, approximately 0.2 ug of genomic DNA, equivalent to roughly 33,000 T cell genomes, went into each replicate PCR. The purified libraries were quantified using a Qubit 3.0 fluorometer, sized with a Bioanalyzer 2100, and then quantified again using the KAPA Library Quantification kit. A separate single-read 150-cycle Illumina NextSeq 550 flow cell was used to sequence each immunoSEQ 96-well plate. Concerning the study's data processing: The immunoSEQ output contained only junctional sequences without quality scores, so filtering could not match that applied to full-length reads. To assign V/J genes and CDR3, sequences were annotated using PyIR, a Python wrapper for IgBLAST v1.9, with IMGT germline references. Reads were filtered out if the reads had weak V/J assignments (E-value above 1e-6), no CDR3, stop codons, out-of-frame junctions, or ambiguous translated residues. V3J clonotypes were defined as sequences sharing the same inferred V gene, J gene, and CDR3 amino acid sequence. The percentage overlap between two repertoires was calculated by dividing the number of shared unique clonotypes by the size of the smaller repertoire. Three approaches were used to assess repertoire richness: RTK rarefaction, the Chao1 estimator, and Recon v2.1 estimates of unobserved clonotypes. Generation probabilities for all TCRbeta clonotypes obtained by the gDNA method from a handful of donors were computed using OLGA. TCRdb stores this immuneACCESS table with in-frame sequences only. Part of the clones is absent; in the studies checked, under half of the shortfall reflects unresolved V genes, and no reason is known for the rest. V and J calls and clone size come straight from that table; D and trimming were deduced from the DNA. Counted in this sample were around 1.9 million clones; 85% to 95% of them appeared once. Of the sample, 1.5% to 2% is held by the ten largest clones.

The sample taken for sequencing was naive CD8+ T cells from PBMCs. Taken with the paper, the label for cell subset or site translates to: CD45RA+CCR7+. The chain employs TRBV15 and TRBJ1-1; the D region possibly corresponds to TRBD1 (5 bases align). The source of this sequence is a young man in good health. Some clones in this sample may be carry-over from other donors' samples. The CDR3 amino acid sequence is: CATSRAQGGTEAFF. DNA sequence: TGTGCCACCAGCAGAGCCCAGGGTGGCACTGAAGCTTTCTTT.